The 26 T cell receptor beta chains reported below all come from one sample, sequenced in a study of immune cell composition in non-small cell lung cancer. Normal lung was taken at the farthest possible site, at least 3 cm from tumour. Some clones are missing from TCRdb's copy, which holds only in-frame ones; the method was immunoSEQ multiplex PCR. The table has nearly 2,500 clones, more than 65% seen once; the top ten hold around 13%. Sample: non-adjacent lung tissue. The source is a human donor with non-small cell lung cancer.

The chain recombines TRBV28 with TRBJ1-4; TRBD1 might be the D (6 bases). Trimming left V 2 bases short and J 8 bases short, with 12 bases between. This CDR3 is built from 14 residues. Per the germline V gene, CDR1 is MDHEN and CDR2 is SYDVKM. The CDR3 nucleotides read TGTGCCAGCAGTTTACCGGGACACATCGAAAAACTGTTTTTT. This sequence encodes CASSLPGHIEKLFF.

This sequence joins TRBV27 and TRBJ1-3; D is ambiguous. Trimming removed 3 bases from V and 2 bases from J, with 11 bases in between. From germline, CDR1 is MNHEY and CDR2 SMNVEV (reference sequence). The length of the CDR3 is 15 residues. The CDR3 nucleotides read TGTGCCAGCAGTTTGAGGCTACACCCTGGAAACACCATATATTTT. It encodes CASSLRLHPGNTIYF.

The J gene is TRBJ2-5, the V gene TRBV28, with 7 bases matching TRBD1. CDR3 length equals 15 residues. The V segment lost 1 base and the J segment 6 bases; nucleotides outside the gene matches: 8. CDR1 is MDHEN and CDR2 is SYDVKM in the germline V gene. The CDR3 DNA follows: TGTGCCAGCAGTTTATCTTTAGGGGGCGCGAAGACCCAGTACTTC. Translating gives CASSLSLGGAKTQYF.

The J gene is TRBJ2-3, the V gene TRBV5-6; TRBD2 matches 9 bases. Germline CDR1 SGHDT, CDR2 YYEEEE. The CDR3 has 15 amino acids. The J segment lost 0 bases and the V segment lost 2 bases, leaving 1 base of the junction unmatched. This CDR3 is CASSFGLASTDTQYF. The CDR3 DNA is TGTGCCAGCAGCTTCGGACTAGCGAGCACAGATACGCAGTATTTT.

The gene calls are TRBV6-6 and TRBJ2-7, with D possibly TRBD2 on 6 matching bases. CDR3 size: 13 residues. The V end was cut by 8 bases, the J end by 1 base, with 12 bases between. Germline V lookup: CDR1 MNHNY, CDR2 SVGAGI (reference sequence). Here the CDR3 reads CASVDGSSYEQYF. CDR3 DNA sequence: TGTGCCAGCGTGGACGGGAGTTCCTACGAGCAGTACTTC.

The rearrangement joins TRBV21-1 to TRBJ2-7; TRBD2, the D gene given by the table, was not confirmed from the DNA. TRBV21-1 is labeled a pseudogene. The CDR3 length is 18 residues. This CDR3 reads CASSYRTSGAPTSYEQYF. The CDR3 DNA follows: TGTGCCAGCAGCTACCGGACTAGCGGAGCCCCTACCTCCTACGAGCAGTACTTC.

This clone was seen a handful of times. This chain connects TRBV5-1 to TRBJ2-7, with 9 bases matching TRBD1. Trimming cost V 3 bases and J 6 bases; bases outside gene matches: 7. From germline, CDR1 is SGHRS and CDR2 YFSETQ. The CDR3 has 14 amino acids. CDR3 DNA: TGCGCCAGCAGCTGGGGGGACAGGGTCTCCGAGCAGTACTTC. It specifies CASSWGDRVSEQYF.

V and J are TRBV19 and TRBJ2-3, with TRBD1 identical over 9 bases. In germline, CDR1 is LNHDA, CDR2 SQIVND (reference sequence). The V and J ends lost 6 bases and 0 bases, in that order; junction bases with no gene match: 7. CDR3 length: 16 residues. CDR3 in amino acids: CASRLQGASSTDTQYF. The CDR3 nucleotides read TGTGCCAGTAGGTTACAGGGGGCTTCAAGCACAGATACGCAGTATTTT. Variable domain in full (rest from reference TRBV19 and TRBJ2-3): DGGITQSPKYLFRKEGQNVTLSCEQNLNHDAMYWYRQDPGQGLRLIYYSQIVNDFQKGDIAEGYSVSREKKESFPLTVTSAQKNPTAFYLCASRLQGASSTDTQYFGPGTRLTVL.

The chain recombines TRBV28 with TRBJ1-1, with 7 bases lining up with TRBD1. The CDR3 extends over 14 amino acids. V dropped 6 bases and J dropped 5; count of bases not matched to a gene: 9. Germline V gene lookup returns CDR1 MDHEN and CDR2 SYDVKM. In DNA, the CDR3 is TGTGCCAGCAGCCGGGGACAGTCGGGGACTGAAGCTTTCTTT. Amino acid sequence: CASSRGQSGTEAFF.

This chain connects TRBV7-6 to TRBJ2-7; D is possibly TRBD1 (6 bases). Germline V gives CDR1 SGHVS, CDR2 FNYEAQ. CDR3 length: 13 amino acids. V was clipped by 4 bases and J by 3 bases, with 10 bases between them. This CDR3 reads CASSSQQGYEQYF. The CDR3 DNA follows: TGTGCCAGCAGCTCCCAACAGGGCTACGAGCAGTACTTC.

The chain recombines TRBV19 with TRBJ1-1; D is possibly TRBD1 (5 bases). The V gene lost 3 bases and the J gene lost 6 bases, with 11 bases spanning the gap. The CDR3 loop spans 13 amino acids. Looked up from germline, CDR1 is LNHDA and CDR2 is SQIVND (reference sequence). As DNA, the CDR3 is TGTGCCAGTAGTATGGGGAGGGGCGCTGAAGCTTTCTTT. Translating gives CASSMGRGAEAFF. The whole variable domain, filled in from reference TRBV19 and TRBJ1-1, reads DGGITQSPKYLFRKEGQNVTLSCEQNLNHDAMYWYRQDPGQGLRLIYYSQIVNDFQKGDIAEGYSVSREKKESFPLTVTSAQKNPTAFYLCASSMGRGAEAFFGQGTRLTVV.

This sequence joins TRBV5-6 and TRBJ2-7, with 9 bases matching TRBD2. The CDR3 runs 16 residues. Losses at the gene ends were 4 bases for V and 0 bases for J; bases not matched to a gene: 8. Looked up from germline, CDR1 is SGHDT and CDR2 is YYEEEE. The CDR3 region is CASSPGLARASYEQYF. The CDR3 region has the DNA TGTGCCAGCAGCCCCGGACTAGCGAGGGCCTCCTACGAGCAGTACTTC.

A few counts support this clone. V usage is TRBV10-1 and J usage is TRBJ2-3; no reliable D call. The CDR3 extends over 15 amino acids. V lost 3 bases and J lost 2, with 12 bases in between. CDR1 WNHNN and CDR2 SYGVQD come from the germline V gene (reference sequence). The CDR3: CASSEGQDHTDTQYF. In DNA form, the CDR3 reads TGCGCCAGCAGTGAAGGTCAGGATCACACAGATACGCAGTATTTT.

This chain uses TRBV21-1 with TRBJ2-1; TRBD1 is taken as the D call from the table, unchecked against the DNA. TRBV21-1 is labeled a pseudogene. This CDR3 spans 15 amino acids. The CDR3 DNA is TGTGCCAGCAGCAAGGACAGGACCTCCTACAATGAGCAGTTCTTC. Its protein product is CASSKDRTSYNEQFF.

The chain is built from TRBV6-6 and TRBJ1-2; 8 bases are a match to TRBD1. Germline loops: CDR1 MNHNY, CDR2 SVGAGI (reference sequence). Trimming at V came to 5 bases and at J to 8 bases, leaving 10 bases not matched to a gene. CDR3 length: 14 residues. The CDR3 DNA is TGTGCCAGCAGTCGAGGACAGGGATTGGAAGGCTACACCTTC. Amino acid sequence: CASSRGQGLEGYTF.

This clone showed up just a few times. This CDR3 is CASSFLLAGENEQFF. The DNA for the CDR3 is TGTGCCAGCAGCTTCCTCCTAGCGGGAGAAAATGAGCAGTTCTTC. This sequence joins TRBV5-6 and TRBJ2-1; 10 bases fit TRBD2. This CDR3 has 15 amino acids. V dropped 2 bases and J dropped 7; count of bases not matched to a gene: 6. CDR1 and CDR2 from the germline V gene are SGHDT and YYEEEE.

This clone was detected only a few times. V and J are TRBV9 and TRBJ1-2, with 7 bases aligning to TRBD1. Looked up from germline, CDR1 is SGDLS and CDR2 is YYNGEE. This CDR3 has 16 amino acids. The J segment lost 3 bases and the V segment lost 0 bases, leaving 8 bases of the junction unmatched. The CDR3 sequence: CASSVDGQADDYGYTF. In DNA form, the CDR3 reads TGTGCCAGCAGCGTAGATGGACAGGCGGACGACTATGGCTACACCTTC.

The chain links TRBV9 to TRBJ2-1, with D perhaps matching TRBD1 (5 bases). The length of the CDR3 is 17 residues. The germline V and J ends were trimmed by 0 bases and 0 bases, with 13 bases remaining between them. The germline V gene has CDR1 SGDLS and CDR2 YYNGEE. The CDR3 protein is CASSVEIEGASYNEQFF. CDR3 coding DNA: TGTGCCAGCAGCGTAGAGATCGAAGGGGCCTCCTACAATGAGCAGTTCTTC.

The DNA of the CDR3 is TGTGCCAGCAGCCAAGCGGGCAGGGAGGAGAACACCATATATTTT. It translates to CASSQAGREENTIYF. The chain is built from TRBV14 and TRBJ1-3; weak D call: TRBD1 (5 bases). The CDR3 totals 15 residues. The V end lost 1 base, the J end lost 7 bases, and 14 bases lay between the germline ends. Looked up from germline, CDR1 is SGHDN and CDR2 is FVKESK.

The J gene is TRBJ1-2, the V gene TRBV5-4, with D perhaps matching TRBD1 (5 bases). Trimming removed 2 bases from V and 3 bases from J, with 11 bases in between. Germline loops: CDR1 SGHNT, CDR2 YYREEE (reference sequence). The CDR3 totals 14 residues. In DNA form, the CDR3 reads TGTGCCAGCAGCTTATCTGGGGCTGACTATGGCTACACCTTC. Protein: CASSLSGADYGYTF.

V is TRBV7-2 and J is TRBJ2-7; D possibly corresponds to TRBD1 (5 bases). The CDR3 runs to 14 residues. Germline V lookup: CDR1 SGHTA, CDR2 FQGNSA. V lost 4 bases, J lost 4 bases, and 14 bases lay in between. The DNA of the CDR3 is TGTGCCAGCAGCTCCTCTCGTGACAGATACGAGCAGTACTTC. Residues: CASSSSRDRYEQYF.

The chain recombines TRBV19 with TRBJ2-7, with TRBD2 matching over 12 bases. V gave up 6 bases and J gave up 2 bases; unmatched junction bases: 2. The CDR3 has 14 residues. Germline V gene sequence: CDR1 LNHDA, CDR2 SQIVND (reference sequence). CDR3 sequence: CASRTSGSTYEQYF. CDR3 DNA: TGTGCCAGTAGGACTAGCGGGAGTACCTACGAGCAGTACTTC.

This clone occurred once. The rearrangement links TRBV6-5 to TRBJ1-5; 8 nucleotides line up with TRBD1. This CDR3 comprises 14 residues. V lost 6 bases, J lost 6 bases, and 7 bases stayed unmatched. The germline gives CDR1 MNHEY, CDR2 SVGAGI. DNA for the CDR3: TGTGCCAGCAGCTACCGACAGGGGAGTCAGCCCCAGCATTTT. Protein sequence: CASSYRQGSQPQHF.

The chain uses TRBV4-1 and TRBJ1-5; no definite D call. The V gene lost 1 base and the J gene lost 7 bases, with 11 bases spanning the gap. Germline V gene lookup returns CDR1 MGHRA and CDR2 YSYEKL. This CDR3 contains 14 residues. The CDR3 DNA reads TGCGCCAGCAGCCAAGCGTCGGTCATCCAGCCCCAGCATTTT. Translation: CASSQASVIQPQHF.

This clone was seen more than once but under ten times. The gene calls are TRBV27 and TRBJ2-1; TRBD1 might be the D (6 bases). CDR1 is MNHEY, CDR2 SMNVEV, per germline (reference sequence). This CDR3 is 14 amino acids long. V lost 9 bases and J lost 0, with 12 bases in between. CDR3 amino acids: CASTEGDSYNEQFF. CDR3 in DNA: TGTGCCAGTACTGAGGGGGACTCCTACAATGAGCAGTTCTTC.

The genes are TRBV19 and TRBJ1-5; the match to TRBD1 covers 12 bases. There are 16 residues in the CDR3. Germline assignment: CDR1 LNHDA and CDR2 SQIVND (reference sequence). V lost 3 bases and J lost 7; bases outside the gene matches: 7. The CDR3 nucleotides are TGTGCCAGTAGTATTCCGGGACAGGGGGCTCGGCAGCCCCAGCATTTT. Translating it yields CASSIPGQGARQPQHF.